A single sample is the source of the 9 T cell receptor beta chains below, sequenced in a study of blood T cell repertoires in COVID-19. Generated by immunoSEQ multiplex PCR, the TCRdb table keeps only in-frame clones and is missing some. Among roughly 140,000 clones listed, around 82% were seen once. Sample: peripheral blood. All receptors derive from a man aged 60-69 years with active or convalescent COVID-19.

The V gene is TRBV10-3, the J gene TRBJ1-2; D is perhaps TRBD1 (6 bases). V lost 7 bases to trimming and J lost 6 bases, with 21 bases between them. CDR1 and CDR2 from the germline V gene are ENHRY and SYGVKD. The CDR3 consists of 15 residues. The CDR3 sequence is CAINGWDINGDGYTF. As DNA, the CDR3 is TGTGCCATCAATGGATGGGACATTAATGGAGATGGCTACACCTTC.

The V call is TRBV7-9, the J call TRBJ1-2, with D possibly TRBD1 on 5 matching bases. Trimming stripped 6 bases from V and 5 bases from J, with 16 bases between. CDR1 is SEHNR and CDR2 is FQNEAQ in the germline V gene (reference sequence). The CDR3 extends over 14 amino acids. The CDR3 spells CASSHLDSRYGYTF. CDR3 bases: TGTGCCAGCAGTCATCTCGACAGTCGGTATGGCTACACCTTC.

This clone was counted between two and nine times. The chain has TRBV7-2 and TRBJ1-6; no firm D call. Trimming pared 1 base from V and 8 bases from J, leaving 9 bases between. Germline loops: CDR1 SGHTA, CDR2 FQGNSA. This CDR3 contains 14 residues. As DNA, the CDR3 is TGTGCCAGCAGCTTAGTTGAAAGCCATTCACCCCTCCACTTT. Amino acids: CASSLVESHSPLHF.

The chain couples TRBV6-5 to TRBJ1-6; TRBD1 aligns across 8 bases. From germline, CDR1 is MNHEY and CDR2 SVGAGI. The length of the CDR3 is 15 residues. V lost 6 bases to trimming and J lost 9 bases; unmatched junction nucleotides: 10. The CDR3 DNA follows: TGTGCCAGCAGACGGACAGGGTTTGAGGGTTCACCCCTCCACTTT. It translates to CASRRTGFEGSPLHF.

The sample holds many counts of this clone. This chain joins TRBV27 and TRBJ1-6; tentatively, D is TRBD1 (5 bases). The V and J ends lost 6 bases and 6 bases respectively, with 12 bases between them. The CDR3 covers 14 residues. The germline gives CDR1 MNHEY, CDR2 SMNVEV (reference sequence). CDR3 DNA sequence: TGTGCCAGCAGGGCCGGGGGGGGTAATTCACCCCTCCACTTT. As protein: CASRAGGGNSPLHF.

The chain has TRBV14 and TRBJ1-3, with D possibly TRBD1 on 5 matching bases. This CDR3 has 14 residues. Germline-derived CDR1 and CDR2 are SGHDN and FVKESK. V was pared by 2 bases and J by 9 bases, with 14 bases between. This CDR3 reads CASSQYAGKATIYF. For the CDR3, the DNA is TGTGCCAGCAGCCAATATGCAGGGAAGGCCACCATATATTTT.

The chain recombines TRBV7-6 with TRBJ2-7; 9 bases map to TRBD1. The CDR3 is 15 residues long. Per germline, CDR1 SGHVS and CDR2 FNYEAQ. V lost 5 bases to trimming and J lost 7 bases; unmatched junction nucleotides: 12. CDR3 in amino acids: CASSLRSDRGGEQYF. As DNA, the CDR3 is TGTGCCAGCAGCCTACGCTCGGACAGGGGCGGGGAGCAGTACTTC.

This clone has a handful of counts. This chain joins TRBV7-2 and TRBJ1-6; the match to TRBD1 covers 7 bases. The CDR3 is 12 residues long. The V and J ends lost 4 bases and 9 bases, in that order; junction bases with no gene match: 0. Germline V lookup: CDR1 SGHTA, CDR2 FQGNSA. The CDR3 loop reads CASSWDSSPLHF. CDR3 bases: TGTGCCAGCAGCTGGGACAGTTCACCCCTCCACTTT.

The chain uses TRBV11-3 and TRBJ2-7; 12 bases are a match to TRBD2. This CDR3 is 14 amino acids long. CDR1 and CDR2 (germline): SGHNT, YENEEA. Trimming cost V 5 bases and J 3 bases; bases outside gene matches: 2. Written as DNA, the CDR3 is TGTGCCAGCAGCCAGACTAGCGGGAGCTACGAGCAGTACTTC. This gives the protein CASSQTSGSYEQYF.